Following are 28 T cell receptor beta chains from one sample sequenced in a study of shared clonotypes between healthy human individuals. Measured with immunoSEQ multiplex PCR; TCRdb has only the in-frame clones, and not every one. Among 2.3 million or so clones, approximately 95% were seen once, and the ten largest hold about 0.39%. What was sequenced was naive CD4+ T cells from PBMCs. The sample's subset: CD45RA+ positively selected. The receptors were gathered from a man younger than 35 in good health. Some clones in this sample may be carry-over from other donors' samples.

The genes are TRBV9 and TRBJ2-2; D unresolved. V lost 3 bases and J 5 bases, leaving 11 bases between the germline ends. Germline lookup yields CDR1 SGDLS and CDR2 YYNGEE. The CDR3 covers 14 residues. CDR3 nucleotides: TGTGCCAGCAGCGGAAGATACAGAACCGGGGAGCTGTTTTTT. Amino acids: CASSGRYRTGELFF.

CDR3 coding DNA: TGTGCCTTGAAAAGGACCCGATATTCACCCCTCCACTTT. It is translated as CALKRTRYSPLHF. The chain uses TRBV30 and TRBJ1-6; D uncertain. Between the trimmed V and J ends, which lost 7 bases and 8 bases, there was a span of 15 bases. The CDR3 sequence is 13 residues long. Germline-derived CDR1 and CDR2 are GTSNPN and SVGIG (reference sequence).

DNA for the CDR3: TGTGCCAGCAGTTTATCCGCCCGAGGACCAACTAATGAAAAACTGTTTTTT. This translates into CASSLSARGPTNEKLFF. This rearrangement joins TRBV27 to TRBJ1-4; D not resolved. The V end was cut by 0 bases, the J end by 0 bases, with 11 bases between. Germline V gene lookup returns CDR1 MNHEY and CDR2 SMNVEV (reference sequence). CDR3 length: 17 residues.

The chain is built from TRBV4-1 and TRBJ1-4; TRBD1 is a possible D gene (5 bases). The CDR3 has 18 amino acids. Germline lookup yields CDR1 MGHRA and CDR2 YSYEKL. Trimming shortened V by 0 bases and J by 2 bases, and 16 bases separated the two germline ends. The CDR3 loop is CASSQEISGVRTNEKLFF. The DNA for the CDR3 is TGCGCCAGCAGCCAAGAAATTTCGGGGGTACGCACTAATGAAAAACTGTTTTTT.

The gene calls are TRBV29-1 and TRBJ2-2; no clear D. The CDR3 loop spans 12 amino acids. The V gene's germline CDR1 is SQVTM and CDR2 ANQGSEA. Trimming stripped 6 bases from V and 7 bases from J, with 12 bases between. The DNA for the CDR3 is TGCAGCGTCCAACCACCTAGCGGGGAGCTGTTTTTT. Translation: CSVQPPSGELFF.

The CDR3 loop reads CASRRLAGVNEQFF. The CDR3 DNA follows: TGTGCCAGCAGAAGACTAGCGGGAGTAAATGAGCAGTTCTTC. The chain combines TRBV6-5 with TRBJ2-1; TRBD2 agrees at 12 bases. The CDR3 is 14 amino acids. Germline loops: CDR1 MNHEY, CDR2 SVGAGI. Trimming at V came to 6 bases and at J to 7 bases, leaving 4 bases not matched to a gene.

The chain couples TRBV5-1 to TRBJ2-1; D unclear. The CDR3 is 13 amino acids. With 4 bases removed from V and 5 bases from J, the gap between germline ends came to 10 bases. Germline CDR1 and CDR2: SGHRS and YFSETQ. CDR3 sequence: CASSRLEDNEQFF. CDR3 DNA: TGCGCCAGCAGCAGATTGGAAGACAATGAGCAGTTCTTC.

This clone was recorded once. This chain links TRBV7-3 with TRBJ2-2; 8 nucleotides match TRBD2. J lost 3 bases, V lost 6 bases, and 15 bases had no gene match. Per the germline V gene, CDR1 is SGHTA and CDR2 is FQGTGA. The CDR3 length is 18 residues. The CDR3 DNA follows: TGTGCCAGCAGACAAACTAGCGGCCCAGAGCGTGACACCGGGGAGCTGTTTTTT. Protein: CASRQTSGPERDTGELFF.

V is TRBV29-1 and J is TRBJ2-1; 8 positions match TRBD1. The CDR3 has 17 residues. V lost 5 bases, J lost 2 bases, and 14 bases stayed unmatched. Germline-derived CDR1 and CDR2 are SQVTM and ANQGSEA. CDR3 bases: TGCAGCGTTTCCAGGGGGCTTCCGGGAGTACCCTACAATGAGCAGTTCTTC. Its protein is CSVSRGLPGVPYNEQFF.

The chain recombines TRBV10-3 with TRBJ1-1; D might be TRBD1 (6 bases). The CDR3 sequence is 13 residues long. The ends were cut back, 6 bases at V and 4 bases at J, with 12 bases in the middle. Per germline, CDR1 ENHRY and CDR2 SYGVKD. The CDR3 DNA reads TGTGCCATCAGAGGCACAGGGCCCACTGAAGCTTTCTTT. This gives the protein CAIRGTGPTEAFF.

This clone was seen a single time. The chain recombines TRBV28 with TRBJ1-1; unclear D gene. With 3 bases removed from V and 10 bases from J, the gap between germline ends came to 9 bases. This CDR3 is 11 amino acids long. Germline V gene data show CDR1 as MDHEN and CDR2 as SYDVKM. The CDR3 coding sequence is TGTGCCAGCAGTTTTGCGGGAGGAGCTTTCTTT. This translates into CASSFAGGAFF.

The chain's CDR3 is CASSNRDENSGANVLTF. The CDR3 DNA reads as TGTGCCAGCAGTAACAGGGATGAGAACTCTGGGGCCAACGTCCTGACTTTC. The genes are TRBV5-4 and TRBJ2-6; perhaps TRBD1 as D (6 bases). The CDR3 is 17 residues long. The germline V and J ends were trimmed by 5 bases and 0 bases, with 15 bases remaining between them. From germline, CDR1 is SGHNT and CDR2 YYREEE (reference sequence). The full variable domain, in which reference TRBV5-4 and TRBJ2-6 provide the parts outside the CDR3, is ETGVTQSPTHLIKTRGQQVTLRCSSQSGHNTVSWYQQALGQGPQFIFQYYREEENGRGNFPPRFSGLQFPNYSSELNVNALELDDSALYLCASSNRDENSGANVLTFGAGSRLTVL.

J is TRBJ2-7 and V is TRBV28; possible D gene TRBD2, 7 bases. Looked up from germline, CDR1 is MDHEN and CDR2 is SYDVKM. V was clipped by 7 bases and J by 2 bases, with 18 bases between them. The CDR3 has 15 amino acids. The CDR3 spells CASTTNRGGPYEQYF. The DNA for the CDR3 is TGTGCCAGCACGACTAATAGGGGGGGTCCCTACGAGCAGTACTTC.

The chain carries TRBV7-2 and TRBJ1-2; D may be TRBD1 (5 bases). CDR3 length: 18 residues. The V gene's germline CDR1 is SGHTA and CDR2 FQGNSA. Trimming shortened V by 1 base and J by 2 bases, and 20 bases separated the two germline ends. The CDR3 loop reads CASSLVPVNSAGNYGYTF. The CDR3, as DNA: TGTGCCAGCAGCTTAGTGCCTGTAAATAGCGCAGGGAACTATGGCTACACCTTC.

This clone has only a few counts. The chain combines TRBV12-5 with TRBJ1-2; tentative D call: TRBD1 (6 bases). CDR3 length: 12 amino acids. Trimming cost V 1 base and J 14 bases, with 14 bases left between them. Looked up from germline, CDR1 is LGHNT and CDR2 is FRNRAP. CDR3 protein: CASGLGTGYGTF. CDR3 DNA: TGTGCTAGTGGTTTGGGAACAGGGTATGGGACCTTC. Drawing the rest from reference TRBV12-5 and TRBJ1-2, the complete variable domain is DARVTQTPRHKVTEMGQEVTMRCQPILGHNTVFWYRQTMMQGLELLAYFRNRAPLDDSGMPKDRFSAEMPDATLATLKIQPSEPRDSAVYFCASGLGTGYGTFGSGTRLTVV.

The gene calls are TRBV6-1 and TRBJ2-1; D might be TRBD1 or TRBD2, each matching 5 bases. Trimming pared 9 bases from V and 9 bases from J, leaving 24 bases between. Germline CDR1 is MNHNS and CDR2 is SASEGT. CDR3 length: 15 amino acids. CDR3 sequence reads: CASSSEGAWGREQFF. The CDR3 DNA reads as TGTGCCAGTTCCTCCGAAGGAGCTTGGGGACGTGAGCAGTTCTTC.

The rearrangement uses TRBV5-1 and TRBJ1-4; a possible D gene is TRBD1 (5 bases). This CDR3 contains 16 residues. V shed 4 bases and J shed 7 bases, with 20 bases lying between them. CDR1 and CDR2 (germline): SGHRS, YFSETQ. CDR3 region: CASSPGTGTLSEKLFF. CDR3 bases: TGCGCCAGCAGCCCAGGGACCGGGACCCTCAGTGAAAAACTGTTTTTT.

This rearrangement joins TRBV28 to TRBJ2-1, with 12 bases aligning to TRBD2. This CDR3 comprises 21 residues. Germline V gene data show CDR1 as MDHEN and CDR2 as SYDVKM. J was trimmed by 0 bases and V by 5 bases; bases with no gene match: 17. The CDR3 DNA reads as TGTGCCAGCAGTATCCTCGGCGGGCTAGCGGGAGGGAGGGGCTCCTACAATGAGCAGTTCTTC. Translated, it gives CASSILGGLAGGRGSYNEQFF.

This clone was recorded a few times. The sample has other DNA sequences that encode this CDR3 too. This chain uses TRBV18 with TRBJ2-2, with D possibly being TRBD1 or TRBD2 (5 bases each). Germline V gene sequence: CDR1 KGHSH, CDR2 LQKENI. V was trimmed by 2 bases and J by 0 bases, leaving 7 bases between them. The CDR3 extends over 15 amino acids. CDR3: CASSPGTANTGELFF. CDR3 bases: TGTGCCAGCTCACCAGGGACGGCGAACACCGGGGAGCTGTTTTTT.

This clone was seen just once. This chain connects TRBV2 to TRBJ1-3, with D hard to call. The CDR3 runs 16 residues. V was trimmed by 4 bases and J by 5 bases, leaving 18 bases between them. Germline V lookup: CDR1 SNHLY, CDR2 FYNNEI. In DNA, the CDR3 is TGTGCCAGCAGTGTGAAGCTTAGGAGGGCCCGAAACACCATATATTTT. Translated, it gives CASSVKLRRARNTIYF.

The V call is TRBV2, the J call TRBJ2-1; the match to TRBD2 covers 9 bases. V trimming: 7 bases; J trimming: 2 bases; junction bases outside the gene matches: 3. Germline-derived CDR1 and CDR2 are SNHLY and FYNNEI. This CDR3 has 14 amino acids. CDR3 coding DNA: TGTGCCAGCAATCTAGCGGGACCCTACAATGAGCAGTTCTTC. Translation: CASNLAGPYNEQFF.

This clone was counted a single time. For the CDR3, the DNA is TGTGCCAGCAGTTCCGGGAACAGGGGTGAGCAGTTCTTC. Translated, it gives CASSSGNRGEQFF. This chain links TRBV27 with TRBJ2-1, with TRBD1 matching over 7 bases. The ends lost 4 bases at V and 9 bases at J; junction bases unmatched: 6. Germline CDR1 and CDR2: MNHEY and SMNVEV (reference sequence). The CDR3 has 13 residues.

The V gene is TRBV27, the J gene TRBJ2-7; perhaps D is TRBD1 or TRBD2 (5 bases each). This CDR3 has 14 residues. V shed 1 base and J shed 5 bases, with 12 bases lying between them. CDR1 is MNHEY, CDR2 SMNVEV, per germline (reference sequence). CDR3 residues: CASSLFLGVNEQYF. CDR3 DNA sequence: TGTGCCAGCAGTTTATTTTTGGGGGTCAACGAGCAGTACTTC.

The chain employs TRBV28 and TRBJ2-7, with a tentative D call TRBD2 (6 bases). CDR1 is MDHEN, CDR2 SYDVKM, per germline. Trimming pared 5 bases from V and 2 bases from J, leaving 13 bases between. The CDR3 has 14 amino acids. CDR3 DNA sequence: TGTGCCAGCAGTGTTATGGGGAGGACCTACGAGCAGTACTTC. This sequence encodes CASSVMGRTYEQYF.

Details on this clone: The sample contains more than one DNA sequence encoding this CDR3. This chain links TRBV5-1 with TRBJ2-5; tentative D call: TRBD2 (5 bases). Germline lookup yields CDR1 SGHRS and CDR2 YFSETQ. This CDR3 contains 14 residues. The V end was cut by 0 bases, the J end by 3 bases, with 9 bases between. The CDR3 DNA follows: TGCGCCAGCAGCTTGGCAAGCGGTGAAGAGACCCAGTACTTC. Protein sequence: CASSLASGEETQYF. The full variable domain, in which reference TRBV5-1 and TRBJ2-5 provide the parts outside the CDR3, is KAGVTQTPRYLIKTRGQQVTLSCSPISGHRSVSWYQQTPGQGLQFLFEYFSETQRNKGNFPGRFSGRQFSNSRSEMNVSTLELGDSALYLCASSLASGEETQYFGPGTRLLVL.

The CDR3: CASSPGTENGYTF. The CDR3, as DNA: TGTGCCAGCAGTCCCGGGACAGAGAATGGCTACACCTTC. The chain couples TRBV28 to TRBJ1-2; TRBD1 aligns across 7 bases. Unmatched junction bases numbered 6, after V lost 5 bases and J lost 6 bases. This CDR3 contains 13 residues. CDR1 is MDHEN, CDR2 SYDVKM, per germline.

The rearrangement joins TRBV28 to TRBJ2-6; D not resolved. V dropped 5 bases and J dropped 0 bases, with 20 bases sitting between them. The CDR3 covers 19 residues. CDR1 and CDR2 from the germline V gene are MDHEN and SYDVKM. The CDR3 DNA is TGTGCCAGCAGTCCTCTGGGTTCCGCCCTCCCCTCTGGGGCCAACGTCCTGACTTTC. Translated: CASSPLGSALPSGANVLTF.

This sequence joins TRBV29-1 and TRBJ1-3; TRBD1 matches at 7 bases. There are 13 residues in the CDR3. V trimming: 4 bases; J trimming: 2 bases; junction bases outside the gene matches: 2. Germline CDR1 SQVTM, CDR2 ANQGSEA. CDR3 nucleotides: TGCAGCGTTGTCGGGACAGCTGGAAACACCATATATTTT. It codes for CSVVGTAGNTIYF.